This is a list of T cell receptor beta chains from one sample in a study of blood T cell repertoires in COVID-19. Sequenced by immunoSEQ multiplex PCR; TCRdb stores in-frame clones only, minus some. The sample has approximately 42,000 clones, 75% to 85% seen once. The sample comprised peripheral blood. The receptors were gathered from a man older than 75 with acute or convalescent COVID-19. Each CDR3 is given with its conserved first and last residue. Fields, in order: CDR3 protein, CDR3 DNA, J gene, D gene, V gene, clone size. D genes are given only for firm matches. A row's size may be missing; if present it is once, few, many or a size class.

CASSYDRDQPQHF | TGTGCCAGCAGCTACGACAGGGATCAGCCCCAGCATTTT | TRBJ1-5 | TRBD1 | TRBV5-5 | .
CASSPGIGEFF | TGTGCCAGCAGCCCCGGGATTGGGGAGTTCTTC | TRBJ2-1 | . | TRBV12-3/TRBV12-4 | .
CASSLGTGTQLWRDSPLHF | TGTGCCAGCAGCTTAGGAACCGGGACACAATTATGGCGCGATTCACCCCTCCACTTT | TRBJ1-6 | . | TRBV7-3 | .
CASSRQGATDTQYF | TGTGCCAGCAGTCGACAGGGGGCCACAGATACGCAGTATTTT | TRBJ2-3 | TRBD1 | TRBV7-8 | .
CASSREGTEAFF | TGTGCCAGCAGTCGTGAGGGCACTGAAGCTTTCTTT | TRBJ1-1 | . | TRBV6-5 | .
CASSPEGGPSEQFF | TGCGCCAGCAGCCCAGAGGGGGGGCCCTCAGAGCAGTTCTTC | TRBJ2-1 | . | TRBV4-1 | .
CASSSGLAGGIADTQYF | TGTGCCAGTAGTAGCGGACTAGCGGGGGGCATAGCAGATACGCAGTATTTT | TRBJ2-3 | TRBD2 | TRBV19 | .
CASRGTGGAGELFF | TGTGCCAGCAGGGGGACAGGGGGCGCGGGAGAGCTGTTTTTT | TRBJ2-2 | TRBD1 | TRBV7-2 | .
CASSYSILGLAGGETQYF | TGTGCCAGCAGTTACTCGATCCTCGGACTAGCGGGGGGAGAGACCCAGTACTTC | TRBJ2-5 | TRBD2 | TRBV6-2/TRBV6-3 | few
CASSPTGGGEQYF | TGTGCCAGCTCACCGACAGGGGGAGGAGAGCAGTACTTC | TRBJ2-7 | TRBD1 | TRBV18 | .
CASSGDILSYEQYF | TGCGCCAGCAGCGGGGACATTCTCTCCTACGAGCAGTACTTC | TRBJ2-7 | . | TRBV5-1 | few